Following are 17 T cell receptor beta chains from one sample sequenced in a study of Ad26.COV2.S vaccination and SARS-CoV-2 variants. Treatment noted: some 20 received Ad26.COV2.S at low or high dose, single or two shots; 5 received placebo; per-sample allocation not given. Following the first vaccine or placebo injection, samples were taken on day 63. Assay used: immunoSEQ multiplex PCR; TCRdb lists only in-frame clones, some missing. The data hold about 680,000 clones, with around 89% observed a single time. The material was peripheral blood, obtained in a trial of Ad26.COV2.S vaccine versus placebo. The receptors shown here come from a person aged 18-60 years who received the Ad26.COV2.S COVID-19 vaccine or a placebo.

The chain has TRBV2 and TRBJ1-3, with no clear D. The CDR3 has 12 amino acids. Trimming took 8 bases from V and 6 from J, leaving 11 bases between them. Germline V gene sequence: CDR1 SNHLY, CDR2 FYNNEI. CDR3 bases: TGTGCCAGCTCGTTGGGTCTAAACACCATATATTTT. It specifies CASSLGLNTIYF.

The gene calls are TRBV27 and TRBJ1-2; possibly TRBD1 for D (5 bases). V shed 3 bases and J shed 2 bases, with 10 bases lying between them. Germline loops: CDR1 MNHEY, CDR2 SMNVEV (reference sequence). The CDR3 spans 14 residues. In DNA, the CDR3 is TGTGCCAGCAGTTTTGCAGGGCCGAACTATGGCTACACCTTC. Translation gives CASSFAGPNYGYTF.

The V call is TRBV5-4, the J call TRBJ2-1; TRBD2 matches 11 bases. CDR1 and CDR2 (germline): SGHNT, YYREEE (reference sequence). J gave up 9 bases and V 4 bases, and 9 bases lay outside the gene matches. The CDR3 covers 15 residues. CDR3 in DNA: TGTGCCAGCAGCGTGCGACTAGCGGGAAAGAGTGAGCAGTTCTTC. It is translated as CASSVRLAGKSEQFF.

V is TRBV6-5 and J is TRBJ1-2, with no clear D. The V end was cut by 9 bases, the J end by 8 bases, with 19 bases between. The CDR3 extends over 13 amino acids. Germline V gives CDR1 MNHEY, CDR2 SVGAGI. CDR3 bases: TGTGCCAGTCGACCGGGCTCCTCGCGGGGCTACACCTTC. It specifies CASRPGSSRGYTF.

The V gene is TRBV12-3 or TRBV12-4, the J gene TRBJ1-5; no reliable D call. The CDR3 extends over 12 amino acids. V lost 0 bases, J lost 12 bases, and 9 bases lay in between. In DNA, the CDR3 is TGTGCCAGCAGTTTAGCGCTAAGCTTCCAGCATTTT. It specifies CASSLALSFQHF.

Concerning this clone: The same CDR3 also results from other DNA sequences found in this sample. The chain couples TRBV29-1 to TRBJ2-2; the match to TRBD1 covers 11 bases. Germline V gene lookup returns CDR1 SQVTM and CDR2 ANQGSEA. Trimming at V came to 6 bases and at J to 2 bases, leaving 2 bases not matched to a gene. This CDR3 is built from 14 residues. CDR3 region: CSVGTGGNTGELFF. The CDR3 region has the DNA TGCAGCGTGGGGACAGGGGGTAACACCGGGGAGCTGTTTTTT.

The chain employs TRBV6-5 and TRBJ1-6; the D gene is possibly TRBD1 (6 bases). This CDR3 has 14 residues. V was shortened by 4 bases and J by 10 bases, with 14 bases between the two germline ends. Germline V gene sequence: CDR1 MNHEY, CDR2 SVGAGI. The CDR3 spells CASSSYRVPSPLHF. As DNA, the CDR3 is TGTGCCAGCAGTTCCTACAGGGTACCGTCACCCCTCCACTTT.

The chain recombines TRBV18 with TRBJ1-5; tentatively, D is TRBD1 (5 bases). Looked up from germline, CDR1 is KGHSH and CDR2 is LQKENI. The V end was cut by 5 bases, the J end by 12 bases, with 17 bases between. The CDR3 is 13 residues long. The CDR3 reads CASSAGPRGIQHF. CDR3 in DNA: TGTGCCAGCTCAGCAGGCCCGAGGGGAATCCAGCATTTT.

The V call is TRBV5-1, the J call TRBJ2-7, with 7 nucleotides matching TRBD1. The germline V gene encodes CDR1 SGHRS and CDR2 YFSETQ. Losses at the gene ends were 4 bases for V and 9 bases for J; bases not matched to a gene: 16. This CDR3 spans 15 amino acids. In DNA, the CDR3 is TGCGCCAGCAGCCCAAACAGGGGAGATCCCCCTGTGCAGTACTTC. Amino acid sequence: CASSPNRGDPPVQYF.

V gene TRBV3-1 (or the pseudogene TRBV3-2) combines with J gene TRBJ2-1; 7 nucleotides agree with TRBD2. The trim removed 0 bases at V and 0 bases at J, leaving 11 bases unmatched. Germline loops: CDR1 LGHDT, CDR2 YNNKEL (reference sequence). The CDR3 runs to 19 residues. This chain's CDR3 is CASSQDRGRATSSYNEQFF. CDR3 bases: TGTGCCAGCAGCCAAGATCGAGGGAGGGCCACGAGCTCCTACAATGAGCAGTTCTTC.

The chain recombines TRBV27 with TRBJ1-5, with D tentatively TRBD1 (5 bases). CDR1 and CDR2 (germline): MNHEY, SMNVEV (reference sequence). This CDR3 contains 14 residues. V lost 2 bases and J 6 bases, leaving 11 bases between the germline ends. CDR3 in DNA: TGTGCCAGCAGTTTAACAGGCACGGGTCAGCCCCAGCATTTT. This sequence encodes CASSLTGTGQPQHF.

This clone occurred a few times. This chain uses TRBV14 with TRBJ2-7; D call uncertain. The germline CDR1 and CDR2 sequences are SGHDN and FVKESK. CDR3 length equals 15 residues. Trimming removed 1 base at V and 5 bases at J, with 15 bases between. Here the CDR3 reads CASSQAGRPWDEQYF. The DNA for the CDR3 is TGTGCCAGCAGCCAAGCGGGCAGGCCGTGGGACGAGCAGTACTTC. The full variable domain, rest sourced from reference TRBV14 and TRBJ2-7, is EAGVTQFPSHSVIEKGQTVTLRCDPISGHDNLYWYRRVMGKEIKFLLHFVKESKQDESGMPNNRFLAERTGGTYSTLKVQPAELEDSGVYFCASSQAGRPWDEQYFGPGTRLTVT.

The chain recombines TRBV29-1 with TRBJ2-2; D uncertain. This CDR3 has 12 residues. Germline V gene data show CDR1 as SQVTM and CDR2 as ANQGSEA. V was shortened by 5 bases and J by 0 bases, with 4 bases between the two germline ends. The chain's CDR3 is CSVPSNTGELFF. The CDR3 bases are TGCAGCGTTCCCTCGAACACCGGGGAGCTGTTTTTT.

The chain is built from TRBV30 and TRBJ1-6, with TRBD1 matching over 9 bases. Trimming took 4 bases from V and 7 from J; bases not matched to a gene: 5. The length of the CDR3 is 14 residues. Per germline, CDR1 GTSNPN and CDR2 SVGIG (reference sequence). The CDR3 DNA follows: TGTGCCTGGAACCCGGGACAGGGAAATTCACCCCTCCACTTT. The encoded protein is CAWNPGQGNSPLHF.

The rearrangement links TRBV6-6 to TRBJ2-5; possible D gene TRBD1, 5 bases. Germline-derived CDR1 and CDR2 are MNHNY and SVGAGI (reference sequence). The CDR3 consists of 15 residues. Trimming took off 2 bases at V and 2 bases at J, with 12 bases between the two ends. CDR3 DNA sequence: TGTGCCAGCAGTTACGGGCAGGGATGGCAAGAGACCCAGTACTTC. Encoded protein: CASSYGQGWQETQYF.

This chain uses TRBV7-8 with TRBJ2-3; 10 bases agree with TRBD2. Germline lookup yields CDR1 SGHVS and CDR2 FQNEAQ. Trimming at V came to 7 bases and at J to 5 bases, leaving 9 bases not matched to a gene. The CDR3 consists of 15 residues. CDR3 sequence (DNA): TGTGCCAGCACCCTGAGACTAGCGGGCTTAGATACGCAGTATTTT. As protein: CASTLRLAGLDTQYF.

This clone came up a few times. The J gene is TRBJ2-7, the V gene TRBV19, with 9 bases aligning to TRBD1. The CDR3 is made up of 15 amino acids. In germline, CDR1 is LNHDA, CDR2 SQIVND (reference sequence). Trimming at V came to 5 bases and at J to 5 bases, leaving 10 bases not matched to a gene. CDR3 in amino acids: CASSGPQGAWDEQYF. CDR3 sequence (DNA): TGTGCCAGTAGTGGGCCACAGGGGGCTTGGGACGAGCAGTACTTC.